The clone carrying this T cell receptor (beta chain) has at least ten counts. Antigen: not known. This sample was taken from a study of T cells in Graves' hyperthyroidism and ophthalmopathy. Study outcomes and limitations: Ophthalmopathy, which appeared later, was predicted by the model a median about 5.9 months before onset. Blood also contained most expanded thyroid clonotypes above 0.001.

From RNA transcripts, TCR beta CDR3 regions were amplified. Researchers ran a first-round RT-PCR on the TCR CDR3 using the HTBI primer set. A single record per CDR3 protein comes from TCRdb applying MiXCR to the multiplex PCR reads. The sample carries a few hundred thousand distinct CDR3 sequences, approximately 15% recorded once. The CDR3 runs to 16 residues. The germline CDR1 and CDR2 sequences are MNHEY and SMNVEV (reference sequence). V was trimmed by 5 bases and J by 0 bases, leaving 11 bases between them. Patients showing uncontrolled infection, other autoimmune disease, pregnancy or lactation were ineligible.

The V gene is TRBV27, the J gene TRBJ1-6; D gene ambiguous. The material sequenced was blood. This receptor was taken from a middle-aged woman with Graves' ophthalmopathy. CDR3 bases: TGTGCCAGCAGTACGACCTGGAGCTCCTATAATTCACCCCTCCACTTT. Amino acid sequence: CASSTTWSSYNSPLHF.